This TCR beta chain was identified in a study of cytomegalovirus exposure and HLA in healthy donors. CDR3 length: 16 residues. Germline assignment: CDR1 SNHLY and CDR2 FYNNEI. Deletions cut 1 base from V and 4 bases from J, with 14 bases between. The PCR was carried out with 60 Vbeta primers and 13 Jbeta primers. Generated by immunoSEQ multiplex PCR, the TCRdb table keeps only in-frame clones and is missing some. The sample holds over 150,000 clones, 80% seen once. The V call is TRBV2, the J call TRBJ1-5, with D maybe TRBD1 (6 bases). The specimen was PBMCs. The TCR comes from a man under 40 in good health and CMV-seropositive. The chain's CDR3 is CASSEEQGLTNQPQHF. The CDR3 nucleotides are TGTGCCAGCAGTGAAGAGCAGGGGCTAACGAATCAGCCCCAGCATTTT.